This passage covers 6 T cell receptor beta chains from one sample sequenced in a study of shared clonotypes between healthy human individuals (dated by TCRdb to 2020 to 2021). Libraries were prepared through the immunoSEQ multiplex PCR assay. Here the immuneACCESS table is served through TCRdb, limited to in-frame sequences with V and J called. Missing clones are a known gap in these copies; in checked studies unresolved V genes cover under half, and the rest lacks a known reason. A total of some 1 million clones appear in this sample, 65% to 75% of them only once. The ten largest account for over 1.3% of the sample. Sequenced: memory CD4+ T cells sorted from blood. In the paper's terms, the cell subset or site label means: CD45RA-negative fraction. The receptor source for this set is a man aged 18 to 29 in good health.

This clone was detected only once. The V and J genes are TRBV6-5 and TRBJ1-6; D remains ambiguous. Per germline, CDR1 MNHEY and CDR2 SVGAGI. The CDR3 contains 14 residues. The V gene lost 5 bases and the J gene lost 10 bases, with 15 bases spanning the gap. CDR3: CASSRAKSNSPLHF. For the CDR3, the DNA is TGTGCCAGCAGTCGGGCCAAGTCGAACTCACCCCTCCACTTT.

V and J are TRBV7-2 and TRBJ1-1, with D perhaps TRBD1 (6 bases). The CDR3 has 15 amino acids. Trimming took 1 base from V and 4 from J, leaving 13 bases between them. The germline gives CDR1 SGHTA, CDR2 FQGNSA. CDR3 in amino acids: CASSLGGLDSTEAFF. DNA of the CDR3: TGTGCCAGCAGCTTAGGGGGATTGGACAGCACTGAAGCTTTCTTT.

This sequence joins TRBV30 and TRBJ1-1; 8 nucleotides line up with TRBD1. Trimming removed 6 bases from V and 5 bases from J; junction bases left unmatched: 8. Germline assignment: CDR1 GTSNPN and CDR2 SVGIG (reference sequence). The CDR3 runs to 13 residues. The CDR3: CACKGRGQTEAFF. The CDR3 region has the DNA TGTGCCTGTAAAGGCAGGGGGCAGACTGAAGCTTTCTTT.

The chain carries TRBV28 and TRBJ2-7; TRBD1 agrees at 8 bases. The ends lost 6 bases at V and 5 bases at J; junction bases unmatched: 6. Germline-derived CDR1 and CDR2 are MDHEN and SYDVKM. This CDR3 is 13 amino acids long. The CDR3 bases are TGTGCCAGCAGATGGACAGGGAGGAACGAGCAGTACTTC. This translates into CASRWTGRNEQYF.

V and J are TRBV9 and TRBJ1-1, with 11 bases that match TRBD1. The CDR3 has 19 residues. The ends lost 4 bases at V and 0 bases at J; junction bases unmatched: 14. The V gene's germline CDR1 is SGDLS and CDR2 YYNGEE. DNA for the CDR3: TGTGCCAGCAGCCCTACCTCCGGGACAGGGGGGGGGTTGAACACTGAAGCTTTCTTT. Translating it yields CASSPTSGTGGGLNTEAFF. Full variable domain (outside the CDR3, taken from reference TRBV9 and TRBJ1-1): DSGVTQTPKHLITATGQRVTLRCSPRSGDLSVYWYQQSLDQGLQFLIQYYNGEERAKGNILERFSAQQFPDLHSELNLSSLELGDSALYFCASSPTSGTGGGLNTEAFFGQGTRLTVV.

A single count supports this clone. This chain joins TRBV13 and TRBJ2-7; TRBD2 matches 9 bases. Germline loops: CDR1 PRHDT, CDR2 FYEKMQ (reference sequence). With 1 base clipped from V and 8 bases from J, the junction kept 9 bases outside the gene matches. This CDR3 region has 15 residues. The CDR3 here is CASSLVGSGGLKQYF. In DNA form, the CDR3 reads TGTGCCAGCAGCTTAGTGGGTAGCGGGGGTCTTAAGCAGTACTTC.